The source of this T cell receptor beta chain is a study of T cells in Graves' hyperthyroidism and ophthalmopathy. The CDR3 contains 13 residues. The germline CDR1 and CDR2 sequences are MNHNS and SASEGT. V was clipped by 7 bases and J by 1 base, with 11 bases between them. Amplified TCR beta CDR3 regions came from RNA transcripts. The HTBI primer set served for first-round RT-PCR of the TCR CDR3. TCRdb called the multiplex PCR reads again in MiXCR, with one record for every CDR3 protein. The repertoire has 300,000 to 500,000 distinct CDR3 sequences, more than 12% of them found once; the top ten carry under 30%. This clonotype was picked up a small number of times.

This rearrangement joins TRBV6-1 to TRBJ2-7; D may be TRBD2 (5 bases). The origin of this receptor is a middle-aged man with Graves' ophthalmopathy. Sequences were obtained from blood. CDR3 coding DNA: TGTGCCAGCAACGCTAGCCCGTCCTACGAGCAGTACTTC. Its translation: CASNASPSYEQYF.